These 9 T cell receptor beta chains were all obtained from the same sample, sequenced in a study of cytomegalovirus exposure and HLA in healthy donors. With 60 Vbeta and 13 Jbeta primers, the PCR was carried out. Using immunoSEQ multiplex PCR, the repertoire was profiled, and TCRdb retains in-frame clones only, with some absent. The sample includes approximately 150,000 clones, more than 75% of them seen just once. The material sequenced was PBMCs. These receptors were collected from a woman aged 40 to 50 in good health and CMV-seronegative.

Here the CDR3 DNA reads TGTGCCAGCAGCTCAGGGGGCGCGGGCGAAAAACTGTTTTTT. It yields the protein CASSSGGAGEKLFF. This chain links TRBV7-2 with TRBJ1-4; TRBD1 aligns across 8 bases. The ends lost 4 bases at V and 8 bases at J; junction bases unmatched: 6. The CDR3 is 14 residues long. CDR1 is SGHTA, CDR2 FQGNSA, per germline.

The chain recombines TRBV28 with TRBJ2-1; D possibly corresponds to TRBD2 (6 bases). This CDR3 region has 17 residues. V was cut by 5 bases and J by 0 bases, with 17 bases left in between. CDR1 MDHEN and CDR2 SYDVKM come from the germline V gene. The CDR3 region is CASSPSSGGFSYNEQFF. In DNA, the CDR3 is TGTGCCAGCAGTCCATCCTCAGGAGGGTTCTCCTACAATGAGCAGTTCTTC.

The chain carries TRBV28 and TRBJ2-1, with TRBD1 as a possible D gene (5 bases). Between the trimmed V and J ends, which lost 5 bases and 1 base, there was a span of 12 bases. Germline assignment: CDR1 MDHEN and CDR2 SYDVKM. The CDR3 extends over 15 amino acids. CDR3 residues: CASSLTGVSYNEQFF. DNA for the CDR3: TGTGCCAGCAGTCTTACAGGTGTTTCCTACAATGAGCAGTTCTTC.

This sequence joins TRBV7-8 and TRBJ2-7; 9 nucleotides align to TRBD1. The CDR3 consists of 18 residues. Trimming removed 1 base from V and 3 bases from J; junction bases left unmatched: 13. Per germline, CDR1 SGHVS and CDR2 FQNEAQ. CDR3 nucleotide sequence: TGTGCCAGCAGCTTAGGAGGTTGGACAGGGGCTTCCTTCTACGAGCAGTACTTC. Translating gives CASSLGGWTGASFYEQYF.

The chain couples TRBV14 to TRBJ1-1, with D uncertain. The CDR3 spans 13 residues. The V and J ends lost 1 base and 4 bases respectively, with 7 bases between them. Per germline, CDR1 SGHDN and CDR2 FVKESK. This CDR3 is CASSQARATEAFF. The CDR3, as DNA: TGTGCCAGCAGCCAAGCGAGGGCCACTGAAGCTTTCTTT. Full variable domain (outside the CDR3, taken from reference TRBV14 and TRBJ1-1): EAGVTQFPSHSVIEKGQTVTLRCDPISGHDNLYWYRRVMGKEIKFLLHFVKESKQDESGMPNNRFLAERTGGTYSTLKVQPAELEDSGVYFCASSQARATEAFFGQGTRLTVV.

This chain joins TRBV10-3 and TRBJ2-7, with D maybe TRBD2 (5 bases). CDR1 and CDR2 from the germline V gene are ENHRY and SYGVKD. The CDR3 is 12 amino acids. V shed 9 bases and J shed 2 bases, with 11 bases lying between them. The CDR3 loop reads CAIRTEAYEQYF. CDR3 DNA sequence: TGTGCCATTAGGACTGAAGCCTACGAGCAGTACTTC.

About this clone itself: Relative to the germline gene, one junction end is altered; a read error may explain this. The same CDR3 arises from other DNA sequences in this sample as well. The chain recombines TRBV19 with TRBJ2-7, with D perhaps matching TRBD1 (5 bases). The CDR3 has 14 residues. The V gene's germline CDR1 is LNHDA and CDR2 SQIVND (reference sequence). The CDR3 here is CASSSQDSNYEQYF. The CDR3 region has the DNA TGCGCCAGTAGTAGCCAAGACAGTAACTACGAGCAGTACTTC.

This rearrangement joins TRBV5-1 to TRBJ2-5, with D possibly being TRBD1 (6 bases). The V end lost 4 bases, the J end lost 2 bases, and 12 bases lay between the germline ends. In germline, CDR1 is SGHRS, CDR2 YFSETQ. The CDR3 runs 14 residues. This chain's CDR3 is CASSHWGPQETQYF. CDR3 DNA sequence: TGCGCCAGCAGCCATTGGGGGCCACAAGAGACCCAGTACTTC.

The chain is built from TRBV7-9 and TRBJ2-4; TRBD2 matches at 7 bases. Germline V gene sequence: CDR1 SEHNR, CDR2 FQNEAQ (reference sequence). Trimming at V came to 5 bases and at J to 8 bases, leaving 9 bases not matched to a gene. CDR3 size: 14 residues. The CDR3 spells CASSINTGGDIQYF. The CDR3 DNA reads TGTGCCAGCAGCATAAATACTGGGGGGGACATTCAGTACTTC.